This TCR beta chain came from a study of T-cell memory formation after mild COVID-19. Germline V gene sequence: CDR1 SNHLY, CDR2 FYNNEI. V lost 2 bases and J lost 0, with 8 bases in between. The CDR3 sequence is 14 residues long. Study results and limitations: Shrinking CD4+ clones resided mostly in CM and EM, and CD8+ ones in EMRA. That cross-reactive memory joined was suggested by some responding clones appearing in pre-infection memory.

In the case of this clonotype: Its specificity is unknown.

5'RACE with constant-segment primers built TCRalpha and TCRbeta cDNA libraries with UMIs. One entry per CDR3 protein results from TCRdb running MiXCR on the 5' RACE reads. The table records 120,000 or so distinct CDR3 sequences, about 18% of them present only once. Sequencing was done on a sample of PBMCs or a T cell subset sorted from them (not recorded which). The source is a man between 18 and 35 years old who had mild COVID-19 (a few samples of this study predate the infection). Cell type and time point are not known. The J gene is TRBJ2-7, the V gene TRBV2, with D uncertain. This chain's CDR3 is CASSESRDSYEQYV. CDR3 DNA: TGTGCCAGCAGTGAAAGTAGGGACTCCTACGAGCAGTACGTC.